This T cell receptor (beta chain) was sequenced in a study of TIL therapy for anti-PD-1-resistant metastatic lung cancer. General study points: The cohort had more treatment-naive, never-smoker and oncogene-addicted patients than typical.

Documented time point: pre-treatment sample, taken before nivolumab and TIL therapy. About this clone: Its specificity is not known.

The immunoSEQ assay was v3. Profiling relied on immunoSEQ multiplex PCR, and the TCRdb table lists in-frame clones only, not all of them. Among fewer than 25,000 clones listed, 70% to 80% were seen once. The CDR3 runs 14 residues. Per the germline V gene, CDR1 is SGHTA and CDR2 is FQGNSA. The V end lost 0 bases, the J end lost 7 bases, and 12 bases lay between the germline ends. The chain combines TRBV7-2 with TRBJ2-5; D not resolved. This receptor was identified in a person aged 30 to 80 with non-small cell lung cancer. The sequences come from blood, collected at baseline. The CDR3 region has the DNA TGTGCCAGCAGCTTAGCGCGATTAGTTGGGACCCAGTACTTC. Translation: CASSLARLVGTQYF. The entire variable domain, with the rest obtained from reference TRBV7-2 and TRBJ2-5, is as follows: GAGVSQSPSNKVTEKGKDVELRCDPISGHTALYWYRQSLGQGLEFLIYFQGNSAPDKSGLPSDRFSAERTGGSVSTLTIQRTQQEDSAVYLCASSLARLVGTQYFGPGTRLLVL.